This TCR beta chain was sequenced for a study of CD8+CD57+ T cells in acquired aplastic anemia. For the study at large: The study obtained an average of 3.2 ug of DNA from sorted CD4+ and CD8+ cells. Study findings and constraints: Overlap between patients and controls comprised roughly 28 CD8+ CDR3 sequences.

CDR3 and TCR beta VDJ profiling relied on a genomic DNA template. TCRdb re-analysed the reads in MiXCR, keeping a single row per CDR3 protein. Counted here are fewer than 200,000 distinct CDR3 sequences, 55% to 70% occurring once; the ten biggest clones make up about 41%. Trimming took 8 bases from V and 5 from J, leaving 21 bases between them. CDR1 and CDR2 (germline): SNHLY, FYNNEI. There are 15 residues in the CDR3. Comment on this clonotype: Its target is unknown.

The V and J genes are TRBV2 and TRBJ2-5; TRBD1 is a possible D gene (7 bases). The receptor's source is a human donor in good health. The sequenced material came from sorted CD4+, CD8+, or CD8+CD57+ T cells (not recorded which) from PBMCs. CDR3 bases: TGTGCCAGCGGGGAGGACAGGATATTCGGGGAGACCCAGTACTTC. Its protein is CASGEDRIFGETQYF.